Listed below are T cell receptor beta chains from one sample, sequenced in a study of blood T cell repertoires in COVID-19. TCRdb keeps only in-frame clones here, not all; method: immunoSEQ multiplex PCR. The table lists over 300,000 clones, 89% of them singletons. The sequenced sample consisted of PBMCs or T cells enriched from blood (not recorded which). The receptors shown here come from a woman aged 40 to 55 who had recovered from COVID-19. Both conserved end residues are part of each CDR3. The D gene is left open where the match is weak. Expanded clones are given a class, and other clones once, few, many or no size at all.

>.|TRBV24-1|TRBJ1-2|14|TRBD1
CATSDSRGRDGYTF
TGTGCCACCAGTGACAGCAGGGGGCGCGATGGCTACACCTTC
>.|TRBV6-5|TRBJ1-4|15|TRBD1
CASRPTGKGNEKLFF
TGTGCCAGCAGGCCGACAGGGAAGGGTAATGAAAAACTGTTTTTT
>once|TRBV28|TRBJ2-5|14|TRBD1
CASSPWTGWGTQYF
TGTGCCAGCAGTCCGTGGACAGGGTGGGGGACCCAGTACTTC
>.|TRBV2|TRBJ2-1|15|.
CASSELREPLNEQFF
TGTGCCAGCAGTGAACTACGGGAGCCACTGAATGAGCAGTTCTTC
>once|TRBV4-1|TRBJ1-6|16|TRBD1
CASSQGQTGSVSPLHF
TGCGCCAGCAGCCAAGGCCAGACAGGGTCCGTATCACCCCTCCACTTT
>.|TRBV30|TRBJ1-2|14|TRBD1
CAWSVTGEDYGYTF
TGTGCCTGGAGTGTCACAGGGGAGGACTATGGCTACACCTTC
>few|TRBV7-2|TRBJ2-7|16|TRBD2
CASSPRGGLRSYEQYF
TGTGCCAGCAGCCCCCGGGGGGGCCTACGATCCTACGAGCAGTACTTC
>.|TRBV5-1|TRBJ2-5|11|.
CASSYKETQYF
TGCGCCAGCAGCTACAAAGAGACCCAGTACTTC
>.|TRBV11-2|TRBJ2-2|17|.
CASSSSRLKGVSGELFF
TGTGCCAGCAGCTCCTCTCGTCTTAAGGGAGTCTCCGGGGAGCTGTTTTTT
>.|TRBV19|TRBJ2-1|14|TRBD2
CASSSGSSYNEQFF
TGTGCCAGTTCGAGCGGGAGTTCCTACAATGAGCAGTTCTTC
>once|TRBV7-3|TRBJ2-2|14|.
CASSFSPGAGELFF
TGTGCCAGCAGCTTCTCTCCGGGAGCCGGGGAGCTGTTTTTT
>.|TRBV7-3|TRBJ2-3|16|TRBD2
CASSQLAGGSTDTQYF
TGTGCCAGCAGCCAGTTAGCGGGGGGAAGCACAGATACGCAGTATTTT
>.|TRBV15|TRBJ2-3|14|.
CATSREQQAPTQYF
TGTGCCACCAGCAGAGAGCAACAGGCCCCCACGCAGTATTTT
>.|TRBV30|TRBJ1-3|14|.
CAWSNGGIGNTIYF
TGTGCCTGGAGTAATGGGGGCATTGGAAACACCATATATTTT
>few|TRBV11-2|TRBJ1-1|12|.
CASSSQGSEAFF
TGTGCCAGCAGCTCTCAGGGGTCTGAAGCTTTCTTT
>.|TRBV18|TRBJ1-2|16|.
CASSPKGGGDNYGYTF
TGTGCCAGCTCCCCCAAGGGGGGGGGAGACAACTATGGCTACACCTTC
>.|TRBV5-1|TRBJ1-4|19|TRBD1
CASSWGYGTGIRANEKLFF
TGCGCCAGCAGCTGGGGCTATGGGACAGGGATTAGAGCTAATGAAAAACTGTTTTTT
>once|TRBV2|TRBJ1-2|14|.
CASSEHMTNYGYTF
TGTGCCAGCAGTGAACACATGACTAACTATGGCTACACCTTC
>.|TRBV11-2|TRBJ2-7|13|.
CASSDGAYYEQYF
TGTGCCAGCAGCGACGGAGCCTACTACGAGCAGTACTTC
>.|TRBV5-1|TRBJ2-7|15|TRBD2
CASSLEASGVYEQYF
TGCGCCAGCAGCTTGGAGGCTAGCGGGGTATACGAGCAGTACTTC
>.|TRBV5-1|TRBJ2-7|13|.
CASTRGASYEQYF
TGCGCCAGCACCAGAGGAGCGTCCTACGAGCAGTACTTC
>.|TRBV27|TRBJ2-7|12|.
CASSQQGGEQYF
TGTGCCAGCAGTCAACAGGGTGGCGAGCAGTACTTC
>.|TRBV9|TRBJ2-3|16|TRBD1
CASSVDAGGSGDTQYF
TGTGCCAGCAGCGTAGACGCAGGGGGCTCGGGGGATACGCAGTATTTT
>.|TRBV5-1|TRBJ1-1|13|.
CASSSMGATEAFF
TGCGCCAGCAGCTCTATGGGGGCCACTGAAGCTTTCTTT
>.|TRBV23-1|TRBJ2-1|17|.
CASSHGGFSPSYNEQFF
TGCGCCAGCAGTCATGGCGGGTTCTCCCCCTCCTACAATGAGCAGTTCTTC
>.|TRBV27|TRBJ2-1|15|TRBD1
CASSPQQGANNEQFF
TGTGCCAGCAGCCCTCAACAGGGGGCGAACAATGAGCAGTTCTTC
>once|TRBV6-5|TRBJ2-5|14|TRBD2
CASRTSGDIGTQYF
TGTGCCAGCAGGACTAGCGGGGACATAGGCACCCAGTACTTC
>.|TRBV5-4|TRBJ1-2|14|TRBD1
CATTLTRTGWGYTF
TGTGCCACCACTCTGACTAGGACAGGGTGGGGCTACACCTTC
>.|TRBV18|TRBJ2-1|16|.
CASSPLAPEPYNEQFF
TGTGCCAGCTCACCGCTAGCGCCCGAACCTTACAATGAGCAGTTCTTC
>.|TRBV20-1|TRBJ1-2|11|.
CSARAMAGYTF
TGCAGTGCTAGAGCCATGGCTGGCTACACCTTC
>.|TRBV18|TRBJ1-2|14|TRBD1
CASSPGQGNFGYTF
TGTGCCAGCTCTCCCGGACAGGGGAATTTTGGCTACACCTTC
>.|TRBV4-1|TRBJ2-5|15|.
CASSQGPDSQETQYF
TGCGCCAGCAGCCAAGGTCCAGACTCTCAAGAGACCCAGTACTTC
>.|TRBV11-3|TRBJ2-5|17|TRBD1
CASSLVQGAIRSETQYF
TGTGCCAGCAGCTTAGTACAGGGGGCGATAAGGTCAGAGACCCAGTACTTC